This entry lists 29 T cell receptor beta chains sequenced from one sample in a study of cytomegalovirus exposure and HLA in healthy donors. The table came from immunoSEQ multiplex PCR; TCRdb's copy has only in-frame clones and leaves some out. The data hold 200,000 to 250,000 clones, with about nine tenths observed a single time. Sequencing was done on a sample of PBMCs. All receptors derive from a woman between 18 and 29 years old in good health and CMV-seropositive.

The table lists this clone with a few counts. The V and J genes are TRBV11-2 and TRBJ2-1, with 13 bases identical to TRBD2. The CDR3 spans 16 residues. CDR1 SGHAT and CDR2 FQNNGV come from the germline V gene. With V trimmed by 0 bases and J by 6 bases, 2 bases remained unmatched. The CDR3 nucleotides are TGTGCCAGCAGCTTAGATAGACTAGCGGGAGGCAATGAGCAGTTCTTC. Its translation: CASSLDRLAGGNEQFF.

The chain employs TRBV18 and TRBJ1-5; 9 bases are a match to TRBD1. With V trimmed by 3 bases and J by 3 bases, 15 bases remained unmatched. The CDR3 extends over 19 amino acids. CDR1 and CDR2 from the germline V gene are KGHSH and LQKENI. CDR3 DNA sequence: TGTGCCAGCTCACCGAGAAGGGACAGGGAAGTTTATAACAATCAGCCCCAGCATTTT. Residues: CASSPRRDREVYNNQPQHF. Full variable domain (remainder filled in from reference TRBV18 and TRBJ1-5): NAGVMQNPRHLVRRRGQEARLRCSPMKGHSHVYWYRQLPEEGLKFMVYLQKENIIDESGMPKERFSAEFPKEGPSILRIQQVVRGDSAAYFCASSPRRDREVYNNQPQHFGDGTRLSIL.

The CDR3 DNA follows: TGTGCCAGCAGCCCCGACAGACGCGCGAACACCGGGGAGCTGTTTTTT. Translated, it gives CASSPDRRANTGELFF. The chain is built from TRBV5-4 and TRBJ2-2; TRBD1 is a possible D gene (5 bases). V was clipped by 4 bases and J by 0 bases, with 13 bases between them. The CDR3 runs to 16 residues. In germline, CDR1 is SGHNT, CDR2 YYREEE (reference sequence). Complete variable domain (other parts from reference TRBV5-4 and TRBJ2-2): ETGVTQSPTHLIKTRGQQVTLRCSSQSGHNTVSWYQQALGQGPQFIFQYYREEENGRGNFPPRFSGLQFPNYSSELNVNALELDDSALYLCASSPDRRANTGELFFGEGSRLTVL.

The gene calls are TRBV23-1 and TRBJ1-5, with 7 bases identical to TRBD1. TRBV23-1 belongs to the ORF category, with a function that is uncertain. Losses at the gene ends were 3 bases for V and 4 bases for J; bases not matched to a gene: 15. The CDR3 runs 18 residues. DNA of the CDR3: TGCGCCAGCAGTCAGCCAGTGCCTCGGGGCAGGGGGAATCAGCCCCAGCATTTT. The encoded protein is CASSQPVPRGRGNQPQHF.

This clone appeared a few times. J is TRBJ1-1 and V is TRBV6-5, with a weak D call TRBD1 (5 bases). CDR1 MNHEY and CDR2 SVGAGI come from the germline V gene. CDR3 length: 14 amino acids. V dropped 0 bases and J dropped 1 base, with 6 bases sitting between them. CDR3: CASSYSQGNTEAFF. Written as DNA, the CDR3 is TGTGCCAGCAGTTACTCTCAGGGGAACACTGAAGCTTTCTTT.

This clone showed up just a few times. The chain links TRBV5-1 to TRBJ1-1; 8 bases fit TRBD1. This CDR3 has 16 amino acids. The germline gives CDR1 SGHRS, CDR2 YFSETQ. V trimming: 1 base; J trimming: 2 bases; junction bases outside the gene matches: 7. The CDR3 sequence: CASSLQPGQGNTEAFF. The CDR3, as DNA: TGCGCCAGCAGCTTGCAACCTGGACAGGGTAACACTGAAGCTTTCTTT.

The chain is built from TRBV10-2 and TRBJ2-4, with 8 bases matching TRBD1. Germline CDR1 WSHSY, CDR2 SAAADI. There are 14 residues in the CDR3. V shed 7 bases, J shed 12 bases, and the junction held 14 bases outside the gene matches. The chain's CDR3 is CASMGDRRARGQYF. In nucleotides, the CDR3 is TGCGCCAGCATGGGGGACAGGAGGGCACGGGGTCAGTACTTC.

This chain connects TRBV4-2 to TRBJ2-7; 10 bases fit TRBD2. The length of the CDR3 is 15 residues. After removal of 1 base from V and 5 bases from J, the junction contained 5 bases not matched to a gene. Germline values: CDR1 LGHNA, CDR2 YNFKEQ. CDR3 region: CASSQGSSGSHEQYF. CDR3 nucleotides: TGTGCCAGCAGCCAAGGGTCTAGCGGGAGCCACGAGCAGTACTTC.

In this sample, this clone turned up once. The CDR3 DNA reads TGCGCCAGCAGCGTGAACGACAGGGGTGAGACCCAGTACTTC. The encoded protein is CASSVNDRGETQYF. The chain combines TRBV5-1 with TRBJ2-5; 8 bases are a match to TRBD1. Germline V lookup: CDR1 SGHRS, CDR2 YFSETQ. The CDR3 consists of 14 residues. Trimming cost V 4 bases and J 5 bases; bases outside gene matches: 7.

The chain uses TRBV28 and TRBJ2-3; 8 nucleotides match TRBD2. CDR1 and CDR2 (germline): MDHEN, SYDVKM. The trim removed 8 bases at V and 3 bases at J, leaving 10 bases unmatched. The CDR3 runs 15 residues. CDR3 nucleotides: TGTGCCAGCCCCCCCTCTGGCGGGAGGACAGATACGCAGTATTTT. It specifies CASPPSGGRTDTQYF.

This chain uses TRBV14 with TRBJ2-3; 8 bases are a match to TRBD1. Per germline, CDR1 SGHDN and CDR2 FVKESK. V lost 4 bases, J lost 3 bases, and 12 bases stayed unmatched. The CDR3 covers 17 residues. The CDR3 loop is CASSLYGTGSGTDTQYF. DNA for the CDR3: TGTGCCAGCAGCCTATACGGGACAGGATCGGGGACAGATACGCAGTATTTT. The whole variable domain, filled in from reference TRBV14 and TRBJ2-3, reads EAGVTQFPSHSVIEKGQTVTLRCDPISGHDNLYWYRRVMGKEIKFLLHFVKESKQDESGMPNNRFLAERTGGTYSTLKVQPAELEDSGVYFCASSLYGTGSGTDTQYFGPGTRLTVL.

This rearrangement joins TRBV5-6 to TRBJ2-4; 7 bases map to TRBD1. V shed 1 base, J shed 4 bases, and the junction held 5 bases outside the gene matches. The CDR3 runs to 15 residues. CDR1 and CDR2 (germline): SGHDT, YYEEEE. The CDR3 region is CASSLSPGQKNIQYF. CDR3 nucleotide sequence: TGTGCCAGCAGCTTGAGCCCGGGACAGAAAAACATTCAGTACTTC.

V usage is TRBV12-5 and J usage is TRBJ2-2, with a weak D call TRBD1 (6 bases). Germline CDR1 reads LGHNT; CDR2 reads FRNRAP. The CDR3 extends over 18 amino acids. V dropped 1 base and J dropped 4 bases, with 19 bases sitting between them. CDR3 DNA sequence: TGTGCTAGTGGTTTGGCCTTTGAACAGGGTGTTGGCACCGGGGAGCTGTTTTTT. It codes for CASGLAFEQGVGTGELFF.

This chain links TRBV28 with TRBJ2-1; the match to TRBD2 covers 8 bases. The CDR3 loop spans 16 amino acids. The ends lost 2 bases at V and 0 bases at J; junction bases unmatched: 3. The germline CDR1 and CDR2 sequences are MDHEN and SYDVKM. The CDR3 spells CASSLQRGSSYNEQFF. CDR3 bases: TGTGCCAGCAGTTTACAGCGGGGGAGCTCCTACAATGAGCAGTTCTTC.

The chain has TRBV6-5 and TRBJ2-7, with 7 bases aligning to TRBD1. The CDR3 is 14 residues long. V was pared by 6 bases and J by 3 bases, with 8 bases of the junction left unmatched. The germline V gene has CDR1 MNHEY and CDR2 SVGAGI. CDR3 amino acids: CASRTGTAIYEQYF. The DNA for the CDR3 is TGTGCCAGCAGAACCGGGACAGCGATCTACGAGCAGTACTTC.

CDR3 nucleotide sequence: TGTGCCAGCAGTTTGTCGGGTACCCACATTCAGTACTTC. Its protein product is CASSLSGTHIQYF. The chain carries TRBV28 and TRBJ2-4; D is undetermined. This CDR3 contains 13 residues. The V gene's germline CDR1 is MDHEN and CDR2 SYDVKM. V lost 3 bases to trimming and J lost 8 bases, with 11 bases between them. The full variable domain, completed using reference TRBV28 and TRBJ2-4, is DVKVTQSSRYLVKRTGEKVFLECVQDMDHENMFWYRQDPGLGLRLIYFSYDVKMKEKGDIPEGYSVSREKKERFSLILESASTNQTSMYLCASSLSGTHIQYFGAGTRLSVL.

The chain carries TRBV9 and TRBJ2-7, with a weak D call TRBD1 (8 bases). From germline, CDR1 is SGDLS and CDR2 YYNGEE. The CDR3 extends over 15 amino acids. The germline V and J ends were trimmed by 0 bases and 11 bases, with 21 bases remaining between them. The CDR3 reads CASSVAGSGQGGKYF. CDR3 coding DNA: TGTGCCAGCAGCGTAGCGGGAAGTGGACAGGGAGGGAAGTACTTC.

The chain links TRBV28 to TRBJ1-2; D is unclear. The length of the CDR3 is 17 residues. The germline V and J ends were trimmed by 5 bases and 3 bases, with 22 bases remaining between them. Germline V gene data show CDR1 as MDHEN and CDR2 as SYDVKM. The CDR3 sequence: CASSTFFSGRGDYGYTF. The CDR3 DNA is TGTGCCAGCAGTACCTTTTTTTCCGGTCGAGGAGACTATGGCTACACCTTC.

This clone was recorded once. This chain links TRBV25-1 with TRBJ2-7; TRBD2 agrees at 11 bases. Germline V lookup: CDR1 MGHDK, CDR2 SYGVNS. Trimming removed 1 base from V and 6 bases from J; junction bases left unmatched: 2. This CDR3 is 14 amino acids long. CDR3 loop: CASSELTSGSEQYF. CDR3 nucleotide sequence: TGTGCCAGCAGTGAATTAACTAGCGGGAGCGAGCAGTACTTC.

The chain recombines TRBV28 with TRBJ2-7, with a possible D match to TRBD2 (5 bases). The germline gives CDR1 MDHEN, CDR2 SYDVKM. CDR3 length equals 14 residues. V was clipped by 3 bases and J by 2 bases, with 11 bases between them. The CDR3 sequence: CASSLGSPTYEQYF. CDR3 nucleotides: TGTGCCAGCAGTTTGGGGAGCCCTACCTACGAGCAGTACTTC.

V is TRBV30 and J is TRBJ2-3, with a possible D match to TRBD2 (5 bases). Per germline, CDR1 GTSNPN and CDR2 SVGIG (reference sequence). Trimming removed 4 bases from V and 8 bases from J, with 16 bases in between. The CDR3 runs 13 residues. CDR3 protein: CAWTYGGSGTQYF. CDR3 DNA: TGTGCCTGGACATATGGAGGCTCTGGTACGCAGTATTTT.

CDR3 loop: CASPPTSGMSTDTQYF. DNA for the CDR3: TGTGCCAGCCCCCCCACTAGCGGAATGAGCACAGATACGCAGTATTTT. The chain combines TRBV28 with TRBJ2-3, with 8 bases fitting TRBD2. Germline CDR1 reads MDHEN; CDR2 reads SYDVKM. V shed 8 bases and J 0 bases; nucleotides not matched to a gene: 10. The CDR3 covers 16 residues.

The rearrangement joins TRBV14 to TRBJ2-2, with D perhaps TRBD2 (6 bases). Germline assignment: CDR1 SGHDN and CDR2 FVKESK. V was shortened by 4 bases and J by 7 bases, with 13 bases between the two germline ends. The CDR3 spans 14 residues. For the CDR3, the DNA is TGTGCCAGCAGCCGTCCGGGACTGTACGGGGAGCTGTTTTTT. Protein sequence: CASSRPGLYGELFF.

The V gene is TRBV6-5, the J gene TRBJ2-3; TRBD2 agrees at 12 bases. The CDR3 is 15 amino acids. Trimming at V came to 7 bases and at J to 4 bases, leaving 6 bases not matched to a gene. Germline values: CDR1 MNHEY, CDR2 SVGAGI. The CDR3 reads CASTASGRAPDTQYF. CDR3 coding DNA: TGTGCCAGCACTGCTAGCGGGAGGGCCCCAGATACGCAGTATTTT.

The chain joins TRBV7-9 to TRBJ2-7; D is perhaps TRBD1 (5 bases). The V end was cut by 1 base, the J end by 5 bases, with 15 bases between. The CDR3 runs 15 residues. Germline V CDR1 and CDR2: SEHNR, FQNEAQ (reference sequence). DNA for the CDR3: TGTGCCAGCAGCTTAGGGGGCCCTTCTTCCAACGAGCAGTACTTC. The encoded protein is CASSLGGPSSNEQYF.

The chain carries TRBV29-1 and TRBJ2-2, with 8 bases fitting TRBD1. Trimming at V came to 7 bases and at J to 7 bases, leaving 8 bases not matched to a gene. The germline V gene encodes CDR1 SQVTM and CDR2 ANQGSEA. The CDR3 sequence is 13 residues long. DNA of the CDR3: TGCAGCGCTGGACAGGGTTTGGGCGGGGAGCTGTTTTTT. Translating gives CSAGQGLGGELFF.

The chain employs TRBV28 and TRBJ2-3; 7 bases align to TRBD2. V lost 4 bases and J lost 5; bases outside the gene matches: 15. The CDR3 sequence is 17 residues long. The germline gives CDR1 MDHEN, CDR2 SYDVKM. The CDR3 bases are TGTGCCAGCAGTTCCCCCAACTCGGGGGAGGGCGGAGATACGCAGTATTTT. It specifies CASSSPNSGEGGDTQYF.

This clone was seen a single time. The gene calls are TRBV9 and TRBJ1-2; D unresolved. Germline V lookup: CDR1 SGDLS, CDR2 YYNGEE. The V end lost 2 bases, the J end lost 2 bases, and 22 bases lay between the germline ends. CDR3 length: 18 amino acids. CDR3 nucleotides: TGTGCCAGCAGCGTTTCGGTTATGGGCTCAGCTCCCAACTATGGCTACACCTTC. It codes for CASSVSVMGSAPNYGYTF.

The J gene is TRBJ2-1, the V gene TRBV5-1, with 7 bases fitting TRBD2. V lost 0 bases and J lost 4; bases outside the gene matches: 10. The germline V gene has CDR1 SGHRS and CDR2 YFSETQ. CDR3 length: 17 amino acids. CDR3 nucleotide sequence: TGCGCCAGCAGCTTGGTGTTGGAGGGAGGGCGTTACAATGAGCAGTTCTTC. Amino acids: CASSLVLEGGRYNEQFF.